This entry lists 21 T cell receptor beta chains sequenced from one sample in a study of beta chain features in type 1 diabetes. The authors reverse transcribed all of the isolated RNA, so sequencing captured expressed TCRB transcripts. TCRdb's table, derived via immunoSEQ multiplex PCR, lists solely in-frame clones and lacks some. Seen here are roughly 230,000 clones, 9.6% observed once, and the top ten hold around 0.031%. Sequenced input: naive CD4+ T cells from blood. The source of these receptors is a woman aged 18-29 years in good health.

The rearrangement links TRBV30 to TRBJ2-2, with 8 bases that match TRBD2. V gave up 3 bases and J gave up 5 bases; unmatched junction bases: 5. Germline CDR1 reads GTSNPN; CDR2 reads SVGIG (reference sequence). CDR3 size: 14 residues. The CDR3 sequence is CAWRSGRVTGELFF. DNA for the CDR3: TGTGCCTGGAGGAGCGGGAGAGTTACCGGGGAGCTGTTTTTT.

There are a few counts of this clone. The chain uses TRBV7-9 and TRBJ2-3; 7 nucleotides line up with TRBD1. The CDR3 contains 15 residues. CDR1 is SEHNR and CDR2 is FQNEAQ in the germline V gene (reference sequence). Germline trimming cut 5 bases from V and 2 bases from J; bases unmatched to any gene: 7. The CDR3 DNA follows: TGTGCCAGCAGCCCCCCCGGGACAGTCACAGATACGCAGTATTTT. Its protein product is CASSPPGTVTDTQYF.

The chain carries TRBV2 and TRBJ2-2; the match to TRBD2 covers 15 bases. The CDR3 contains 17 residues. Germline lookup yields CDR1 SNHLY and CDR2 FYNNEI. V trimming: 8 bases; J trimming: 5 bases; junction bases outside the gene matches: 9. In DNA, the CDR3 is TGTGCCAGCGGGCGGGGACTAGCGGGAGGCGTTACCGGGGAGCTGTTTTTT. The encoded protein is CASGRGLAGGVTGELFF.

The CDR3 DNA reads as TGTGCCATCAGTGAGACTCGGACAGGGGCTGGCTACACCTTC. This translates into CAISETRTGAGYTF. This sequence joins TRBV10-3 and TRBJ1-2; TRBD1 aligns across 9 bases. From germline, CDR1 is ENHRY and CDR2 SYGVKD. The CDR3 spans 14 residues. V trimming: 2 bases; J trimming: 7 bases; junction bases outside the gene matches: 5.

This chain connects TRBV9 to TRBJ2-5; 7 bases fit TRBD2. With V trimmed by 0 bases and J by 1 base, 6 bases remained unmatched. This CDR3 has 16 residues. CDR1 SGDLS and CDR2 YYNGEE come from the germline V gene. DNA for the CDR3: TGTGCCAGCAGCGTAGGAATGGCTAGCGGCCAAGAGACCCAGTACTTC. It specifies CASSVGMASGQETQYF.

This clone was observed a handful of times. The chain has TRBV14 and TRBJ1-2; D is possibly TRBD1 (5 bases). Trimming left V 3 bases short and J 4 bases short, with 18 bases between. Germline CDR1 reads SGHDN; CDR2 reads FVKESK. The CDR3 contains 16 residues. The chain's CDR3 is CASSQWAAGQGYGYTF. The CDR3 coding sequence is TGTGCCAGCAGCCAGTGGGCTGCAGGGCAAGGCTATGGCTACACCTTC.

This sequence joins TRBV29-1 and TRBJ1-4, with D possibly TRBD1 on 6 matching bases. This CDR3 spans 14 amino acids. Trimming took 4 bases from V and 3 from J, leaving 12 bases between them. CDR1 SQVTM and CDR2 ANQGSEA come from the germline V gene. DNA of the CDR3: TGCAGCGTTGTGGGGGGGCGACCTAATGAAAAACTGTTTTTT. Encoded protein: CSVVGGRPNEKLFF.

The V and J genes are TRBV11-2 and TRBJ1-3; TRBD1 is a possible D gene (6 bases). V lost 5 bases and J lost 3, with 11 bases in between. CDR1 and CDR2 (germline): SGHAT, FQNNGV. CDR3 length: 14 residues. The CDR3 region has the DNA TGTGCCAGCAGCATACAGGGAGTTGGAAACACCATATATTTT. Residues: CASSIQGVGNTIYF.

The V gene is TRBV6-1, the J gene TRBJ2-7; weak D call: TRBD1 (6 bases). The length of the CDR3 is 12 residues. V was cut by 5 bases and J by 7 bases, with 12 bases left in between. The germline gives CDR1 MNHNS, CDR2 SASEGT. The CDR3 sequence is CASSTTGSEQYF. The CDR3 DNA reads TGTGCCAGCAGTACCACAGGGAGTGAGCAGTACTTC.

The chain employs TRBV4-1 and TRBJ1-5; D remains ambiguous. The CDR3 has 14 amino acids. The germline V gene has CDR1 MGHRA and CDR2 YSYEKL. Trimming removed 0 bases from V and 2 bases from J, with 5 bases in between. The CDR3 loop is CASSQDAGNQPQHF. The CDR3 DNA is TGCGCCAGCAGCCAAGATGCGGGCAATCAGCCCCAGCATTTT.

The V call is TRBV10-3, the J call TRBJ1-5, with a possible D match to TRBD1 (5 bases). Trimming cost V 6 bases and J 5 bases, with 11 bases left between them. The CDR3 covers 13 residues. From germline, CDR1 is ENHRY and CDR2 SYGVKD. The DNA of the CDR3 is TGTGCCATCAGGATGACAGAAGATCAGCCCCAGCATTTT. Its protein product is CAIRMTEDQPQHF.

The chain is built from TRBV5-4 and TRBJ1-1, with 8 bases identical to TRBD1. V trimming: 0 bases; J trimming: 5 bases; junction bases outside the gene matches: 9. Germline V gene sequence: CDR1 SGHNT, CDR2 YYREEE (reference sequence). The CDR3 spans 16 residues. The CDR3 DNA reads TGTGCCAGCAGCTTGGCGACTGGACAGGGAGGTACTGAAGCTTTCTTT. It translates to CASSLATGQGGTEAFF.

This clone showed up just a few times. The genes are TRBV7-6 and TRBJ2-1; 9 positions agree with TRBD2. J lost 8 bases, V lost 6 bases, and 11 bases had no gene match. Germline-derived CDR1 and CDR2 are SGHVS and FNYEAQ. The CDR3 is 15 amino acids. CDR3 region: CASRRGLAGPHEQFF. CDR3 nucleotide sequence: TGTGCCAGCAGAAGGGGACTAGCTGGCCCCCATGAGCAGTTCTTC.

The gene calls are TRBV12-5 and TRBJ2-5; 9 bases line up with TRBD2. Germline V gene lookup returns CDR1 LGHNT and CDR2 FRNRAP. Losses at the gene ends were 6 bases for V and 5 bases for J; bases not matched to a gene: 4. CDR3 length: 13 residues. Written as DNA, the CDR3 is TGTGCTAGTGGCGCGAGCGGGAGGGAGACCCAGTACTTC. This encodes CASGASGRETQYF.

This clone showed up just a few times. The chain links TRBV7-9 to TRBJ1-1; D not certain. The CDR3 covers 15 residues. V was trimmed by 5 bases and J by 1 base, leaving 14 bases between them. Per the germline V gene, CDR1 is SEHNR and CDR2 is FQNEAQ (reference sequence). CDR3 sequence reads: CASSAPGIGNTEAFF. The CDR3, as DNA: TGTGCCAGCAGCGCCCCGGGGATCGGGAACACTGAAGCTTTCTTT.

CDR3 sequence: CASSLSRFREVGNTIYF. In DNA, the CDR3 is TGTGCCAGCAGCTTGTCCCGCTTTCGGGAAGTCGGAAACACCATATATTTT. The chain links TRBV5-6 to TRBJ1-3; the D is unclear. With 1 base removed from V and 4 bases from J, the gap between germline ends came to 18 bases. CDR1 SGHDT and CDR2 YYEEEE come from the germline V gene. The CDR3 runs to 17 residues.

The CDR3 reads CASSVGTSGNYEQYF. CDR3 bases: TGTGCCAGCAGCGTCGGGACTAGCGGAAACTACGAGCAGTACTTC. The chain joins TRBV9 to TRBJ2-7; TRBD2 aligns across 11 bases. This CDR3 is 15 amino acids long. Germline loops: CDR1 SGDLS, CDR2 YYNGEE. The V segment lost 2 bases and the J segment 3 bases; nucleotides outside the gene matches: 4.

In its sample, this clone was seen a few times. The chain has TRBV19 and TRBJ2-5; D is possibly TRBD2 (7 bases). Germline CDR1 reads LNHDA; CDR2 reads SQIVND (reference sequence). CDR3 length equals 15 residues. Trimming pared 7 bases from V and 0 bases from J, leaving 15 bases between. The CDR3 bases are TGTGCCAGTACTGGGGGGCGGGGGAACCAAGAGACCCAGTACTTC. This sequence encodes CASTGGRGNQETQYF.

This clone turned up a few times. The chain uses TRBV27 and TRBJ2-3; 11 bases map to TRBD2. The CDR3 length is 16 residues. Losses at the gene ends were 5 bases for V and 2 bases for J; bases not matched to a gene: 6. Germline V gene data show CDR1 as MNHEY and CDR2 as SMNVEV (reference sequence). Here the CDR3 reads CASSITSGGLTDTQYF. The DNA for the CDR3 is TGTGCCAGCAGTATTACTAGCGGGGGACTCACAGATACGCAGTATTTT.

In this sample, this clone turned up a few times. The CDR3 DNA is TGTGCCTGGAGCCTACCAAGGGGGCTCGGTGGCTACACCTTC. It is translated as CAWSLPRGLGGYTF. The V and J genes are TRBV30 and TRBJ1-2; 7 bases align to TRBD1. This CDR3 region has 14 residues. The V gene end was trimmed by 3 bases and the J gene end by 7 bases; junction bases not matched to a gene: 11. Per germline, CDR1 GTSNPN and CDR2 SVGIG (reference sequence).

This clone was observed a handful of times. The gene calls are TRBV9 and TRBJ1-6; maybe TRBD1 (5 bases). The CDR3 has 16 residues. The germline V gene has CDR1 SGDLS and CDR2 YYNGEE. Deletions cut 0 bases from V and 10 bases from J, with 17 bases between. The DNA of the CDR3 is TGTGCCAGCAGCGTAGCACCGGGGACCGGGGGGTCACCCCTCCACTTT. Encoded protein: CASSVAPGTGGSPLHF.